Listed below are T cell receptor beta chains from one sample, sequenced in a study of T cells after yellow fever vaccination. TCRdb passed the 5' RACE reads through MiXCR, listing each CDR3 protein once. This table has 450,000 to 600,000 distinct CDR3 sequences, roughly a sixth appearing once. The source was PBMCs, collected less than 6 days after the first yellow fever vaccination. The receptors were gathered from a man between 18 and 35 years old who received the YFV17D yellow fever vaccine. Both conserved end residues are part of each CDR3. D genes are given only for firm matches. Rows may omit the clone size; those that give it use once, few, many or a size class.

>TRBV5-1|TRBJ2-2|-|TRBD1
TGCGCCAGTACCGGGACAGAGAACACCGGGGAGCTGTTTTTT
CASTGTENTGELFF
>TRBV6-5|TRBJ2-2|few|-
TGTGCCAGCAGTTACGGGGCGAACACCGGGGAGCTGTTTTTT
CASSYGANTGELFF
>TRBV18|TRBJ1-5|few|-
TGTGCCAGCTCACCAACGGGTAGGAGCAATCAGCCCCAGCATTTT
CASSPTGRSNQPQHF
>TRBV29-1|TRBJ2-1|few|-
TGCAGCGTCCACGAACTTGGGCAGTTCTTC
CSVHELGQFF
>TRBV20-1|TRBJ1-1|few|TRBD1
TGCAGTGCTAGCGTAGGGACAGTTGAAGCTTTCTTT
CSASVGTVEAFF
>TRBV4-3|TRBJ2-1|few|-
TGCGCCAGCAGCCAAGTCGATCGAGACAATGAGCAGTTCTTC
CASSQVDRDNEQFF
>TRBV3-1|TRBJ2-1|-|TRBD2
TGTGCCAGCAGCTCCCGGACTAGCGGACTGTACAATGAGCAGTTCTTC
CASSSRTSGLYNEQFF
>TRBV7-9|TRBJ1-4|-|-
TGTGCCAGCAGCCGACTTACTAATGAAAAACTGTTTTTT
CASSRLTNEKLFF
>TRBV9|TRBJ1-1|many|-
TGTGCCAGCGGGCAGGCTGATTATGAAGCTTTCTTT
CASGQADYEAFF
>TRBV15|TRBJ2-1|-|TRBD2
TGTGCCACCAGCAGAGATGGGACTAGCGGGGATGTAGAGTTCTTC
CATSRDGTSGDVEFF
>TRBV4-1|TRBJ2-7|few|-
TGCGCCAGCAGCCAAGAGCCGAGCCTGGTTGGCGAGCAGTACTTC
CASSQEPSLVGEQYF
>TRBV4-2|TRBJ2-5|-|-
TGTGCCAGCAGCCTCGGGAAGGGACACTTACAAGAGACCCAGTACTTC
CASSLGKGHLQETQYF
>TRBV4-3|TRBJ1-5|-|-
TGCGCCAGCAGCCAAGTGGCGGGCGGGCAGCCCCAGCATTTT
CASSQVAGGQPQHF
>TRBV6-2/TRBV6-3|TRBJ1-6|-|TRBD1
TGTGCCAGCAGTCGGACAGGGGTCAATTCACCCCTCCACTTT
CASSRTGVNSPLHF
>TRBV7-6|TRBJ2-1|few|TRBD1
TGTGCCAGCAGCTTGGTCAGGGGGCTCGATGAGCAGTTCTTC
CASSLVRGLDEQFF
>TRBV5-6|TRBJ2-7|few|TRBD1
TGTGCCAGCAGCTTCAGGGGGTTCTACGAGCAGTACTTC
CASSFRGFYEQYF
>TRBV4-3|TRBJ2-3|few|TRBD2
TGCGCCAGCAGCCAAGAACTAGCGGCCCTCGCAGATACGCAGTATTTT
CASSQELAALADTQYF
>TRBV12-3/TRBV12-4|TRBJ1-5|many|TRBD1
TGTGCCAGCAGGGGACCTCCCATGCGACAGGGGTATAGTAGCAATCAGCCCCAGCATTTT
CASRGPPMRQGYSSNQPQHF
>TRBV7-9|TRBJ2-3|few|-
TGTGCCAGCAGCTCCCCTTTATGGAACACGCAGTATTTT
CASSSPLWNTQYF
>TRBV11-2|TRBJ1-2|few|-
TGTGCCAGTAGTTCCGGGAGCTATGGCTACACCTTC
CASSSGSYGYTF
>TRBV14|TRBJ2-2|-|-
TGTGCCAGCAGCCAAGACTGGGGGACCGGGGAGCTGTTTTTT
CASSQDWGTGELFF
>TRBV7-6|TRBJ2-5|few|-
TGTGCCAGCAGCATCACAGGGCGGAACCAAGAGACCCAGTACTTC
CASSITGRNQETQYF
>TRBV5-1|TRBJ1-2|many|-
TGCGCCAGCAGCTTGGTGGGCAGTCGGGGCTACACCTTC
CASSLVGSRGYTF
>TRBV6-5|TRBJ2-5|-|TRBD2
TGTGCCAGCAGTTACCAAACTAGCGTGGAGACCCAGTACTTC
CASSYQTSVETQYF
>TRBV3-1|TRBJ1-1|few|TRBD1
TGTGCCAGCAGCCTCTCGACAGGGCCAGCTTTCTTT
CASSLSTGPAFF
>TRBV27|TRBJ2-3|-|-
TGTGCCAGCAGTCCCTCGGGACTTATCACAGATACGCAGTATTTT
CASSPSGLITDTQYF
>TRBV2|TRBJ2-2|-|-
TGTGCCAGCAGTCTGCTAAAGCGTAACGGGGAGCTGTTTTTT
CASSLLKRNGELFF
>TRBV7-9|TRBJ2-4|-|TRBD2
TGTGCCAGCAGCTTAACCGGACTAGCGGGGGGCAAAAACATTCAGTACTTC
CASSLTGLAGGKNIQYF
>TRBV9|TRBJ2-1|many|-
TGTGCCAGCAGCGTAGCTACTAGGGATGAGCAGTTCTTC
CASSVATRDEQFF
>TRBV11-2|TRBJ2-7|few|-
TGTGCCAGCAGCGACTCTCGCTCCGGTCGGTACGAGCAGTACTTC
CASSDSRSGRYEQYF
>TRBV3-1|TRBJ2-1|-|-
TGTGCCAGCAGCCAAGAACTGGGCTACAATGAGCAGTTCTTC
CASSQELGYNEQFF
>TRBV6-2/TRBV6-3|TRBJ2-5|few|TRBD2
TGTGCCAGCAGTTACGACGGGGGGGCCCAAGAGACCCAGTACTTC
CASSYDGGAQETQYF
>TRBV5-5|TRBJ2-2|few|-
TGTGCCAGCAGCTTGGCCCAGTGGACCGGGGAGCTGTTTTTT
CASSLAQWTGELFF